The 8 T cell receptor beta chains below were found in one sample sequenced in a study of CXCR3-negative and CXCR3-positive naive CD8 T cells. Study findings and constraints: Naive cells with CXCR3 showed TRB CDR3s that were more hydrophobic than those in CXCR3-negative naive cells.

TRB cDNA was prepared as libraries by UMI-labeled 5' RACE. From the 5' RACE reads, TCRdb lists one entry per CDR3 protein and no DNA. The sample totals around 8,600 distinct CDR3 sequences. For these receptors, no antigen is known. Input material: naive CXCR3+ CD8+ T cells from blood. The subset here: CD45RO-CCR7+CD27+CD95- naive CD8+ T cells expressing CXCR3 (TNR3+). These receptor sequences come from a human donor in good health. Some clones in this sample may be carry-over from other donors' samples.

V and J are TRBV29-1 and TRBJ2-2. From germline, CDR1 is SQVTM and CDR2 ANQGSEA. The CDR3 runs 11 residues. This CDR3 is CSADSTGELFF.

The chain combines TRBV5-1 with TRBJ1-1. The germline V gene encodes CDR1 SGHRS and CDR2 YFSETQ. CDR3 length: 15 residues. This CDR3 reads CASSSPLGLNTEAFF.

The CDR3 spells CSASHGTPVVGWEQFF. V is TRBV20-1 and J is TRBJ2-1; the D gene TCRdb calls, TRBD2, cannot be checked with no DNA. CDR3 length: 16 residues. The germline gives CDR1 DFQATT, CDR2 SNEGSKA (reference sequence).

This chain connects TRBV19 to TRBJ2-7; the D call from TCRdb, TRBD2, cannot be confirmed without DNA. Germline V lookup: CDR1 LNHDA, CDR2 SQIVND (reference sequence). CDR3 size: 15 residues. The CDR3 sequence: CASSISDLAGDEQYF. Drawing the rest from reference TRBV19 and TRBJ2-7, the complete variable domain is DGGITQSPKYLFRKEGQNVTLSCEQNLNHDAMYWYRQDPGQGLRLIYYSQIVNDFQKGDIAEGYSVSREKKESFPLTVTSAQKNPTAFYLCASSISDLAGDEQYFGPGTRLTVT.

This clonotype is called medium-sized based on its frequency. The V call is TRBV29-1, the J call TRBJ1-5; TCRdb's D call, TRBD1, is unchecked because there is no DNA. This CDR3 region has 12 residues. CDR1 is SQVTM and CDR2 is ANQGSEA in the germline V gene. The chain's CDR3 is CSVRTGGQPQHF.

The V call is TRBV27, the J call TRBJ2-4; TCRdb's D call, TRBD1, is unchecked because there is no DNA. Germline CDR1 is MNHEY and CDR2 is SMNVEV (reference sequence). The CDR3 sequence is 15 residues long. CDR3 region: CASSSLMTGKNIQYF.

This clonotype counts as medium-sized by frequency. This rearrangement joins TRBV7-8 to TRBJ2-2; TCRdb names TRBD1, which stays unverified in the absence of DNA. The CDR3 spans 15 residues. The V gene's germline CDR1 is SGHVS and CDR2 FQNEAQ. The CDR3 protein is CASSSGHPNTGELFF.

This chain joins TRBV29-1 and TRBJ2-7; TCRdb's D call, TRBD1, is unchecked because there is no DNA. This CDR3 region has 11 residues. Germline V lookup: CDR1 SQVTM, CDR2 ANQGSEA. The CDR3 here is CSVSGQGAQYF.